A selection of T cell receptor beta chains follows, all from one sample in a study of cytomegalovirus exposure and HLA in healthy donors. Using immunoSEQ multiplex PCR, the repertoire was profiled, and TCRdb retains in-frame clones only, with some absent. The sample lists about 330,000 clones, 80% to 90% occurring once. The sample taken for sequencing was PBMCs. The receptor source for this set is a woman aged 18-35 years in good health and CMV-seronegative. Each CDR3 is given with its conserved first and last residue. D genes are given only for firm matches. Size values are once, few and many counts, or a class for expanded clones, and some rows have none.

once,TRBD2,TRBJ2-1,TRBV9,TGTGCCAGCCAGCTAGCGGGAGTGCGGAACAATGAGCAGTTCTTC,CASQLAGVRNNEQFF
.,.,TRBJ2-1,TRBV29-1,TGCAGCGTTGAAGATGGTACCAGGGAGGCGCAAACCTACAATGAGCAGTTCTTC,CSVEDGTREAQTYNEQFF
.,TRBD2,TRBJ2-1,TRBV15,TGTGCCACCAGCTACACCCGAACTAGCGGGAACGTAGGGAATGAGCAGTTCTTC,CATSYTRTSGNVGNEQFF
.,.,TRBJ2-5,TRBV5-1,TGCGCCAGCAGCTCCAATCCGGGGGAGACCCAGTACTTC,CASSSNPGETQYF
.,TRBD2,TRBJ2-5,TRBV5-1,TGCGCCAGCTACCCTAGCGGCGGGGTCCAAGAGACCCAGTACTTC,CASYPSGGVQETQYF
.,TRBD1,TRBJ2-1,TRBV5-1,TGCGCCAGCAGCTGGGACAGGGGCAATGAGCAGTTCTTC,CASSWDRGNEQFF
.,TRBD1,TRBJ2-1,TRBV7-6,TGTGCCAGCAGCTTACGACAGGGCTACTCCTACAATGAGCAGTTCTTC,CASSLRQGYSYNEQFF
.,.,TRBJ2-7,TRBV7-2,TGTGCCAGCAGCTTAGATCCAGGGCCAATGCGCGAGCAGTACTTC,CASSLDPGPMREQYF
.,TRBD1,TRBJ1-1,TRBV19,TGTGCCAGTAGTATTGGGACAGACACGAACACTGAAGCTTTCTTT,CASSIGTDTNTEAFF
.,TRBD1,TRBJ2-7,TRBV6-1,TGTGCCAGCACCGGACAGGGCAGTACGTCCGGGCAGTACTTC,CASTGQGSTSGQYF
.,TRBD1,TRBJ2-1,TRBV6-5,TGTGCCAGCAGATTCGAGGGGGCACGGGTATCATGGTTCTTC,CASRFEGARVSWFF
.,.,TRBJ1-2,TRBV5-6,TGTGCCAGCAGAGTTAAGCTTTTGAGCAATCAACCCGACAGGACCTTC,CASRVKLLSNQPDRTF
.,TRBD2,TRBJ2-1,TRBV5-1,TGCGCCAGCAGCACCGCTAGCGGAGTTTACAATGAGCAGTTCTTC,CASSTASGVYNEQFF
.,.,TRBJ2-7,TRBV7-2,TGTGCCAGCAGCTTAGCGCCTGGCAGGGCCCCCGAGCAGTACTTC,CASSLAPGRAPEQYF
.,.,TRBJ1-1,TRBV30,TGTGCCTGGAGTTGGGAGTCGGGACTTAGCACTGAAGCTTTCTTT,CAWSWESGLSTEAFF
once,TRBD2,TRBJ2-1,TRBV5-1,TGCGCCAGCAGCTTGGCCGCGGGAGGATCCTACAATGAGCAGTTCTTC,CASSLAAGGSYNEQFF
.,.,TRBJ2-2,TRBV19,TGTGCCAGTACGCAAAGCGAGGACACCGGGGAGCTGTTTTTT,CASTQSEDTGELFF
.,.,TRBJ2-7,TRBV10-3,TGTGCCATCAGTGAGATGGAGCGTTACGAGCAGTACTTC,CAISEMERYEQYF
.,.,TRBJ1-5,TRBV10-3,TGTGCCATCAGTGTAGAGGGATTGGGCAATCAGCCCCAGCATTTT,CAISVEGLGNQPQHF
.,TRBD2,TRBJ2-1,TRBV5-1,TGCGCCAGCAGCTCGGGACTAGCGGCCAACAATGAGCAGTTCTTC,CASSSGLAANNEQFF
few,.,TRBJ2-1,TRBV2,TGTGCCAGCAGTGAAGCGGGGGCCCTTACGAATGAGCAGTTCTTC,CASSEAGALTNEQFF
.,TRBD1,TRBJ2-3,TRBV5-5,TGTGCCAGCAGCGGGGGACAGGGGGCAGATACGCAGTATTTT,CASSGGQGADTQYF
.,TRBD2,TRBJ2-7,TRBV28,TGTGCCAGCAGCCTTAGCGCGGGAGGTCAAGGCGACTACGAGCAGTACTTC,CASSLSAGGQGDYEQYF
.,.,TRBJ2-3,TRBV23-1,TGCGCCAGCAGTCAGAATCCCAAACGGGGCACAGATACGCAGTATTTT,CASSQNPKRGTDTQYF
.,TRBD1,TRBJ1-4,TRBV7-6,TGTGCCAGCAGCTTGACAGGGTTTAATGAAAAACTGTTTTTT,CASSLTGFNEKLFF
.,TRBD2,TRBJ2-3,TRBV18,TGTGCCAGCTCACCACCTGGGACTAGCGGGAGCCGCACAGATACGCAGTATTTT,CASSPPGTSGSRTDTQYF
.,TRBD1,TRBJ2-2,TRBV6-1,TGTGCCAGCAGAATACCGGGACAGGGGTCCGGGGAGCTGTTTTTT,CASRIPGQGSGELFF
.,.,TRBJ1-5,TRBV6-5,TGTGCCAGCAGTTACGAGCCAGGGGTAGGGCAGCCCCAGCATTTT,CASSYEPGVGQPQHF
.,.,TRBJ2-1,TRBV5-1,TGCGCCAGCAGCTTGAAGGAGCTCAGTGAGCAGTTCTTC,CASSLKELSEQFF
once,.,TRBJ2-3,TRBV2,TGTGCCAGCAGTGACCCTAAGGGAGCAGATACGCAGTATTTT,CASSDPKGADTQYF
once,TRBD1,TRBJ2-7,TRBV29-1,TGCAGCGCGGGGGACAGGGGAGGATTCGAGCAGTACTTC,CSAGDRGGFEQYF
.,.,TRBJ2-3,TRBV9,TGTGCCAGCAGCGTATGGGTAGCGCTGAACACAGATACGCAGTATTTT,CASSVWVALNTDTQYF
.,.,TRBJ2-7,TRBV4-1,TGCGCCAGCAGCCAAGATCCCAGGGGTTACGAGCAGTACTTC,CASSQDPRGYEQYF
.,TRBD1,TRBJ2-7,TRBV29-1,TGCAGCGGCCGGGACAGGGACTACGAGCAGTACTTC,CSGRDRDYEQYF
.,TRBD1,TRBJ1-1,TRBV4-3,TGCGCCAGCAGCCAAGATAGCAGGGGGCGGACTGAAGCTTTCTTT,CASSQDSRGRTEAFF
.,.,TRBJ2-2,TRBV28,TGTGCCAGCAGTTTTCTCTTGAACACCGGGGAGCTGTTTTTT,CASSFLLNTGELFF
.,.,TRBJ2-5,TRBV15,TGTGCCACCAGCAGAGCCCCCGCGGGGGAGACCCAGTACTTC,CATSRAPAGETQYF
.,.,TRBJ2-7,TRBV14,TGTGCCAGCAGCCCCCAGCCCTCACGGGAGAACGAGCAGTACTTC,CASSPQPSRENEQYF
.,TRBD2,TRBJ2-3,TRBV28,TGTGCCAGCATGAGCGGGATAATGGGGTATTTT,CASMSGIMGYF
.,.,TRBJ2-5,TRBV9,TGTGCCAGCAGCGTAGCGGCAGGGGAAGAGACCCAGTACTTC,CASSVAAGEETQYF